This TCR beta chain originates from a study of cytomegalovirus exposure and HLA in healthy donors (dated by TCRdb to about 2017). Regarding the complete study: According to an earlier analysis of 587 of the donors, some 170 million T cells yielded 117 million unique TCR beta sequences and 276 Gb of sequence data. An early release that covered roughly 600 HLA-typed donors contained around 300 gigabases of sequencing data and tens of millions of unique TCR sequences. Of the roughly 390 genotyped donors, over 65% fell in the genetic ancestry cluster associated with self-reported Caucasian donors. The study aimed to test whether cataloging public T cell receptors could reveal signatures of past pathogen exposure. The study used immunosequencing to profile the T cell repertoires of 666 subjects and linked those repertoires to cytomegalovirus serostatus. Along with the roughly 700-subject first cohort, a separate validation cohort of 120 different subjects was used. The study combined high-throughput TCR immunosequencing, statistical association of individual TCRs with disease status, and machine learning to predict cytomegalovirus infection status. A later analysis re-analyzed previously published TCR beta repertoires from roughly 690 donors and added high-resolution HLA genotyping to study TCR occurrence patterns. Rather than drawing on any new phenotypic data, the later analysis identified candidate immune exposures from TCR beta sequences and the way those sequences occurred across donors. To decide whether each TCR beta V gene segment behaved as functional or pseudogenic, an earlier analysis of approximately 590 of the donors relied on high-throughput TCR beta sequencing. Donor age, sex, ethnicity and CMV serostatus were compiled alongside the repertoire data. A later genetic analysis used genome-wide SNP genotypes for about 65% of the 666 donors, treating that subset as a discovery cohort. Every repertoire in the discovery cohort had been generated on one and the same sequencing platform. Class I and class II HLA loci were covered by the typing at four-digit resolution. The number of typed donors differed by locus: roughly 620-630 for A, B, C, DRB1 and DQB1; approximately 520 for DQA1; around 610 for DPA1; and some 430 for DPB1. About five DR-DQ haplotypes were treated as single units for association and clustering because of strong linkage in the cohort. On average, 235,054 unique TCR beta nucleotide sequences were sequenced per donor among about 400 genotyped donors of the cohort, with roughly a sixth of those sequences being non-productive. The paper as a whole reports these results and caveats: In a later analysis, HLA-associated TCR beta chains showed more clonal expansion and lower generation probabilities than non-associated chains that were equally common. Assigning TCR associations to individual alleles was difficult when HLA alleles, especially DR and DQ, strongly co-occurred. According to a later analysis, parvovirus B19, influenza, CMV and Epstein-Barr virus appeared linked to several top co-occurrence clusters. CMV serostatus was the only immune exposure information available for the cohort. It was suggested by the authors that the approach could potentially be generalized to other disease states and immunological phenotypes. Broadly in line with IMGT annotations, most TCR beta V segments showed up in productive rearrangements about 87% or about 30% of the time in an earlier analysis of 587 of the donors. The classifier was reported to diagnose cytomegalovirus status with high specificity and sensitivity in both the original cohort and the validation cohort. Most TCR sequences were seen in very few donors, while some public TCRs were found in many individuals. Three of the identified cytomegalovirus-associated TCR beta chains were confirmed in vitro to be specific for cytomegalovirus antigens. Because counts were too low, around 18 rarely observed V segments, including chromosome 9 orphons, were left out of the earlier analysis of approximately 500 of the donors. According to a later analysis, TCR association rates differed among HLA loci, with DRB1 alleles showing the most associated TCRs and HLA-C alleles showing the fewest. At a false discovery rate of 0.05, a later analysis linked about 17,000 TCR beta sequences to specific HLA alleles. Correlated functional status among segregating V segments might reflect linkage disequilibrium, but an unknown experimental factor could not be ruled out. A cluster of highly shared sequence variants was judged likely to be a technical artifact of the sequencing pipeline. A further reported finding was that TCR beta sequences accurately predicted the HLA-A and HLA-B alleles for most subjects in the first cohort. A later genetic analysis reported fewer N-insertions in productive TCRs among donors in an Asian-associated ancestry cluster than the roughly 620-donor mean. A later analysis found that most CMV-associated TCR beta chains appeared HLA-restricted, with HLA associations seemingly driven largely by CMV exposure. This cohort had only TCR beta chains sequenced, and the lack of alpha or paired-chain data limited which features could be detected. An association between a missense DCLRE1C variant and V-gene and J-gene trimming of TCR beta chains was found in a later genetic analysis and replicated in an independent cohort. HLA typing was unavailable for some donors at each locus, so association tests used only the typed subset. Some IMGT-functional V segments, including TRBV6-2 and TRBV6-3, could not be distinguished by the 87-base-pair reads and were therefore excluded. A total of 150 to 200 TCR beta chains were listed by the study as associated with cytomegalovirus. Roughly uniform sequencing depth across donors was assumed in presence/absence analyses, although this assumption may not hold.

The cohort comprised 710 or so healthy bone marrow donors. At the time of sampling, every cohort member was nominally healthy, though immune exposures that went unrecorded were likely present. The donor tested CMV seronegative and was one of the 352 seronegative cohort members. A peripheral blood sample was provided by each donor, and peripheral blood mononuclear cells were used for TCR beta sequencing. The Qiagen DNeasy Blood Extraction Kit was used to extract genomic DNA from the blood cell samples. For this clone: No antigen is known for it. Base qualities are not recorded, but no much larger clone differs from it by a single base.

The germline V gene specifies MGHRA as CDR1 and YSYEKL as CDR2. From its cysteine to its phenylalanine, the CDR3 spans 16 amino acids. The CDR3 DNA has 48 bases and is translated from base 1. V is shortened by 5 bases, J by 8 bases, and the region joining them spans 21 bases. Library preparation was by the immunoSEQ multiplex PCR assay. For the multiplex PCR, a mixture combining 60 forward primers for TCR Vbeta segments and 13 reverse primers for TCR Jbeta segments was used. Amplification of the CDR3 region of rearranged TCR beta genes was performed with a multiplex PCR assay on genomic DNA. Amplified TCR beta libraries were sequenced as 87-base-pair reads on the Illumina HiSeq System. On the authors' methods: Across the 670 or so repertoires, a later analysis counted 60 million to 90 million unique TCR beta chains, roughly 11 million of which were shared by at least two donors. A nearest-neighbor algorithm error-corrected the raw reads and collapsed the reads into unique sequences, merging closely related sequences to remove PCR and sequencing errors. Alignment of CDR3 sequences to IMGT reference sequences was used to assign V, D and J gene segments. For a sequence to be retained, a match of at least six nucleotides to both a V gene segment and a J gene segment was required. A rearrangement was called productive if the CDR3 had no stop codons and remained in frame with V and J, and every other rearrangement was called non-productive. Following IMGT convention, CDR3 was defined as the stretch from the second conserved V-encoded cysteine to the conserved J-encoded phenylalanine. In an earlier analysis of around 600 of the donors, sequences lacking an unambiguous match to a single V gene segment were excluded. In an earlier analysis of approximately 500 of the donors, a V segment was called functional when productive rearrangements were above 56.7%, and segregating when the standard deviation between donors exceeded 5%. A statistical classification framework was built to diagnose cytomegalovirus status from the catalog of TCR beta chain sequences. In a later analysis, V and J genes were assigned by comparing TCR nucleotide sequences against IMGT/GENE-DB human TR gene sequences. In a later analysis, CDR3 sequences and most-parsimonious VDJ recombination scenarios were assigned using the TCRdist pipeline. In a later analysis, every TCR beta chain was defined by the combination of its CDR3 amino acid sequence and its V-gene family, and reads without a unique V-gene family were dropped. In a later analysis, some 600 highly shared, low-generation-probability nucleotide sequences were removed to address suspected cross-contamination and a sequencing artifact. In a later analysis, a clonal expansion index for each public chain was calculated from normalized within-repertoire ranks of inferred template counts. A later analysis computed generation probabilities with a VDJ recombination model fitted to out-of-frame rearrangements, and checked the results against IGoR. A later analysis scored TCR-TCR, TCR-HLA and TCR-CMV co-occurrence with hypergeometric tests, applying a repertoire-size bias correction to TCR pairs. False discovery rates were estimated in a later analysis by permuting HLA or CMV assignments 20 times. In a later analysis, co-occurring TCRs were grouped using DBSCAN, with TCRdist sequence similarity added in when clustering inside HLA-allele-positive subsets. Repertoires with fewer than 30,000 or more than 120,000 public chains were left out of co-occurrence clustering, as were five repertoires with anomalous nucleotide sharing. The source is immuneACCESS, and TCRdb retained only in-frame sequences with V and J called. Part of the clones is not carried over; for the studies checked, unresolved V genes explain less than half of this, and the remainder is unexplained. V, J and clone size derive from that table, while D and trimming were established from the DNA sequence. The sample profile shows 170,000 or so clones; roughly 83% of them were found once. The ten biggest clones cover 0.38% of the sample.

What was sequenced was PBMCs. This sequence uses TRBV4-1 and TRBJ1-4; the D region possibly corresponds to TRBD1 (6 bases align). This receptor was obtained from a boy aged 2-9 years in good health and CMV-seronegative. Read as DNA, the sequence is TGCGCCAGCAGCTTGGAAGGAAGGGACACGGAAGAAAAACTGTTTTTT. This translates into CASSLEGRDTEEKLFF.